This T cell receptor (beta chain) derives from a study of CD8 T cells in Susac syndrome. Random hexamers primed reverse transcription of roughly 0.5 to 1 ug RNA. A single record per CDR3 protein comes from TCRdb applying MiXCR to the immunoSEQ multiplex PCR reads. The sample shows hundreds of thousands of distinct CDR3 sequences, 85% to 90% of them seen only once. J lost 7 bases, V lost 5 bases, and 10 bases had no gene match. The germline V gene has CDR1 MNHEY and CDR2 SMNVEV (reference sequence). The length of the CDR3 is 14 residues. TCR beta sequencing covered blood CD8+ and CD4+ T cells. While CD8+ and CD4+ T cells were isolated negatively, TEMRA cells were enriched by FACS.

This sequence was found in a human donor with multiple sclerosis. Sequences were obtained from CD8+ T cells from PBMCs. The V call is TRBV27, the J call TRBJ1-1, with TRBD1 matching 7 bases. The chain's CDR3 is CASSLGQVLGEAFF. The DNA for the CDR3 is TGTGCCAGCAGTCTCGGACAGGTTCTTGGTGAAGCTTTCTTT.